The clone carrying this T cell receptor beta chain appeared a few times. The sample belongs to a study of control samples from healthy donors and cancer patients. CDR1 and CDR2 (germline): SNHLY, FYNNEI. V lost 5 bases and J 2 bases, leaving 4 bases between the germline ends. The CDR3 totals 11 residues. Assay used: immunoSEQ multiplex PCR; TCRdb lists only in-frame clones, some missing. The sample yields over 200,000 clones, more than 65% seen once. The receptor was isolated from a woman aged 60-75 years with lung cancer. The chain is built from TRBV2 and TRBJ2-7; D is ambiguous. Sample: PBMCs. CDR3 nucleotide sequence: TGTGCCAGCAGTTTAACCTACGAGCAGTACTTC. Amino acid sequence: CASSLTYEQYF.